Below are 20 T cell receptor beta chains sequenced from a single sample in a study of T cells in localized non-small cell lung cancer. TCRdb's copy holds only in-frame clones and misses some; the assay was immunoSEQ multiplex PCR. This table has about 40,000 clones, roughly nine tenths appearing once. Sequenced here: PBMCs, sampled before any cancer treatment. The receptors here all came from a woman aged 40-69 years with stage II lung adenocarcinoma.

The chain couples TRBV11-2 to TRBJ2-7; D gene unclear. The CDR3 contains 11 residues. Germline-derived CDR1 and CDR2 are SGHAT and FQNNGV. V lost 8 bases to trimming and J lost 7 bases, with 12 bases between them. The CDR3 region is CASSIAREQYF. The CDR3 region has the DNA TGTGCCAGCTCGATCGCGAGGGAGCAGTACTTC.

The gene calls are TRBV18 and TRBJ1-2; no reliable D call. Trimming pared 0 bases from V and 3 bases from J, leaving 11 bases between. The germline CDR1 and CDR2 sequences are KGHSH and LQKENI. The CDR3 runs 15 residues. CDR3 loop: CASSPPGGTYYGYTF. The CDR3 DNA reads as TGTGCCAGCTCACCACCGGGTGGAACCTACTATGGCTACACCTTC.

The V and J genes are TRBV4-2 and TRBJ1-1, with no clear D. V lost 3 bases and J lost 2, with 4 bases in between. In germline, CDR1 is LGHNA, CDR2 YNFKEQ. The CDR3 extends over 12 amino acids. CDR3 protein: CASSQINTEAFF. Written as DNA, the CDR3 is TGTGCCAGCAGCCAGATTAACACTGAAGCTTTCTTT.

This clone occurred a few times. The gene calls are TRBV10-3 and TRBJ1-2, with D uncertain. The germline CDR1 and CDR2 sequences are ENHRY and SYGVKD. Trimming removed 7 bases from V and 5 bases from J, with 11 bases in between. The CDR3 has 12 residues. The CDR3 sequence: CAITQSQYGYTF. The CDR3 DNA follows: TGTGCCATCACCCAATCGCAATATGGCTACACCTTC.

This sequence joins TRBV5-1 and TRBJ1-4, with D possibly being TRBD1 (5 bases). Looked up from germline, CDR1 is SGHRS and CDR2 is YFSETQ. V was trimmed by 1 base and J by 0 bases, leaving 7 bases between them. CDR3 length equals 15 residues. CDR3 bases: TGCGCCAGCAGCTTGCAGGGTGCAACTAATGAAAAACTGTTTTTT. Translation gives CASSLQGATNEKLFF.

Written as DNA, the CDR3 is TGTGCCAGTAGTGGGATGGCGGCGGGCACTGAAGCTTTCTTT. Amino acid sequence: CASSGMAAGTEAFF. The V call is TRBV19, the J call TRBJ1-1; no clear D. Trimming removed 5 bases from V and 4 bases from J, with 14 bases in between. CDR3 size: 14 residues. CDR1 and CDR2 (germline): LNHDA, SQIVND (reference sequence).

The rearrangement links TRBV27 to TRBJ2-7, with TRBD1 matching 8 bases. The V gene end was trimmed by 0 bases and the J gene end by 0 bases; junction bases not matched to a gene: 4. Germline loops: CDR1 MNHEY, CDR2 SMNVEV (reference sequence). This CDR3 is 16 amino acids long. The CDR3 sequence is CASSLSDRASSYEQYF. As DNA, the CDR3 is TGTGCCAGCAGTTTATCGGACAGGGCTAGCTCCTACGAGCAGTACTTC.

The chain recombines TRBV7-8 with TRBJ1-4; 11 bases are shared with TRBD1. V lost 5 bases to trimming and J lost 0 bases; unmatched junction nucleotides: 8. The CDR3 length is 18 residues. Germline CDR1 and CDR2: SGHVS and FQNEAQ. CDR3 nucleotides: TGTGCCAGCAGCACTTGGGGACAGGGGGAACCAACTAATGAAAAACTGTTTTTT. It codes for CASSTWGQGEPTNEKLFF.

The chain recombines TRBV19 with TRBJ1-5; TRBD1 agrees at 12 bases. The CDR3 runs 15 residues. The germline V gene encodes CDR1 LNHDA and CDR2 SQIVND (reference sequence). Germline trimming cut 5 bases from V and 6 bases from J; bases unmatched to any gene: 5. CDR3: CASSPGTGGGQPQHF. In DNA form, the CDR3 reads TGTGCCAGTAGTCCCGGGACAGGGGGCGGTCAGCCCCAGCATTTT. The whole variable domain, remainder taken from reference TRBV19 and TRBJ1-5, is DGGITQSPKYLFRKEGQNVTLSCEQNLNHDAMYWYRQDPGQGLRLIYYSQIVNDFQKGDIAEGYSVSREKKESFPLTVTSAQKNPTAFYLCASSPGTGGGQPQHFGDGTRLSIL.

This chain links TRBV27 with TRBJ1-1; D is undetermined. The germline V and J ends were trimmed by 1 base and 7 bases, with 10 bases remaining between them. Per the germline V gene, CDR1 is MNHEY and CDR2 is SMNVEV (reference sequence). CDR3 length: 13 residues. In nucleotides, the CDR3 is TGTGCCAGCAGTTTATACCCAGCGTTTGAAGCTTTCTTT. It encodes CASSLYPAFEAFF.

The rearrangement joins TRBV15 to TRBJ2-4, with TRBD2 as a possible D gene (5 bases). V was shortened by 0 bases and J by 6 bases, with 21 bases between the two germline ends. The CDR3 consists of 18 residues. Germline values: CDR1 LNHNV, CDR2 YYDKDF (reference sequence). In DNA, the CDR3 is TGTGCCACCAGCAGAGATGAAGGTGCATCTCCCCGGGGAAACATTCAGTACTTC. Protein product: CATSRDEGASPRGNIQYF. The complete variable domain, with remaining parts taken from reference TRBV15 and TRBJ2-4, reads DAMVIQNPRYQVTQFGKPVTLSCSQTLNHNVMYWYQQKSSQAPKLLFHYYDKDFNNEADTPDNFQSRRPNTSFCFLDIRSPGLGDTAMYLCATSRDEGASPRGNIQYFGAGTRLSVL.

The chain joins TRBV11-2 to TRBJ2-3, with 10 bases fitting TRBD1. The CDR3 consists of 17 residues. CDR1 is SGHAT and CDR2 is FQNNGV in the germline V gene. V lost 3 bases to trimming and J lost 5 bases; unmatched junction nucleotides: 11. CDR3 bases: TGTGCCAGCAGCTTCGAACTCGACAGGGGGCATCGAGATACGCAGTATTTT. Translated: CASSFELDRGHRDTQYF. The full variable domain, rest sourced from reference TRBV11-2 and TRBJ2-3, is EAGVAQSPRYKIIEKRQSVAFWCNPISGHATLYWYQQILGQGPKLLIQFQNNGVVDDSQLPKDRFSAERLKGVDSTLKIQPAKLEDSAVYLCASSFELDRGHRDTQYFGPGTRLTVL.

The chain employs TRBV6-1 and TRBJ2-2, with a weak D call TRBD1 (6 bases). V was shortened by 4 bases and J by 4 bases, with 16 bases between the two germline ends. CDR1 is MNHNS and CDR2 is SASEGT in the germline V gene. The CDR3 loop spans 16 amino acids. The CDR3 DNA is TGTGCCAGCAGTGTCCCACTTACAGGGATCACCGGGGAGCTGTTTTTT. Translated, it gives CASSVPLTGITGELFF.

This chain uses TRBV19 with TRBJ2-1; 7 positions agree with TRBD2. The CDR3 loop spans 17 amino acids. Per the germline V gene, CDR1 is LNHDA and CDR2 is SQIVND (reference sequence). Unmatched junction bases numbered 8, after V lost 3 bases and J lost 0 bases. The CDR3 bases are TGTGCCAGTAGTATGGGGGGAGCGGGGAGCTCCTACAATGAGCAGTTCTTC. Its protein product is CASSMGGAGSSYNEQFF.

The chain has TRBV7-9 and TRBJ2-2; D gene uncertain. Germline-derived CDR1 and CDR2 are SEHNR and FQNEAQ (reference sequence). This CDR3 has 13 amino acids. V was clipped by 3 bases and J by 4 bases, with 6 bases between them. Written as DNA, the CDR3 is TGTGCCAGCAGCTTCACCGGCACCGGGGAGCTGTTTTTT. This gives the protein CASSFTGTGELFF. Full variable domain (outside the CDR3, taken from reference TRBV7-9 and TRBJ2-2): DTGVSQNPRHKITKRGQNVTFRCDPISEHNRLYWYRQTLGQGPEFLTYFQNEAQLEKSRLLSDRFSAERPKGSFSTLEIQRTEQGDSAMYLCASSFTGTGELFFGEGSRLTVL.

This chain uses TRBV5-5 with TRBJ2-2; tentatively, D is TRBD2 (5 bases). V lost 1 base and J 8 bases, leaving 9 bases between the germline ends. The germline V gene has CDR1 SGHKS and CDR2 YYEKEE (reference sequence). The CDR3 extends over 13 amino acids. The CDR3 sequence is CASSLLLEGELFF. As DNA, the CDR3 is TGTGCCAGCAGCTTGTTACTAGAAGGGGAGCTGTTTTTT.

J is TRBJ1-5 and V is TRBV19; 7 nucleotides align to TRBD1. The CDR3 totals 14 residues. The junction had 5 bases not matched to a gene; V was cut back by 7 bases and J by 2 bases. CDR1 is LNHDA and CDR2 is SQIVND in the germline V gene (reference sequence). For the CDR3, the DNA is TGTGCCAGTAAACAGGGGACAGGCAATCAGCCCCAGCATTTT. This encodes CASKQGTGNQPQHF.

The gene calls are TRBV9 and TRBJ2-1, with TRBD2 matching 9 bases. The CDR3 runs to 15 residues. Germline lookup yields CDR1 SGDLS and CDR2 YYNGEE. The V gene end was trimmed by 0 bases and the J gene end by 4 bases; junction bases not matched to a gene: 2. In DNA, the CDR3 is TGTGCCAGCAGCGTAGGCGGGGGGGCTTACAATGAGCAGTTCTTC. Translation gives CASSVGGGAYNEQFF.

This clone was found once. The chain recombines TRBV9 with TRBJ1-1, with D perhaps matching TRBD1 (5 bases). The CDR3 consists of 14 residues. The V gene lost 3 bases and the J gene lost 11 bases, with 20 bases spanning the gap. Germline-derived CDR1 and CDR2 are SGDLS and YYNGEE. The DNA of the CDR3 is TGTGCCAGCAGCGCGAGTCGGACGGCAGCAGGGGCTTTCTTT. This gives the protein CASSASRTAAGAFF.

This rearrangement joins TRBV7-9 to TRBJ2-7, with 7 bases that match TRBD2. The length of the CDR3 is 15 residues. J gave up 0 bases and V 3 bases, and 5 bases lay outside the gene matches. Germline V CDR1 and CDR2: SEHNR, FQNEAQ (reference sequence). This CDR3 reads CASSLGGVSSYEQYF. In DNA form, the CDR3 reads TGTGCCAGCAGCTTGGGAGGGGTCAGCTCCTACGAGCAGTACTTC. Full variable domain (remainder filled in from reference TRBV7-9 and TRBJ2-7): DTGVSQNPRHKITKRGQNVTFRCDPISEHNRLYWYRQTLGQGPEFLTYFQNEAQLEKSRLLSDRFSAERPKGSFSTLEIQRTEQGDSAMYLCASSLGGVSSYEQYFGPGTRLTVT.